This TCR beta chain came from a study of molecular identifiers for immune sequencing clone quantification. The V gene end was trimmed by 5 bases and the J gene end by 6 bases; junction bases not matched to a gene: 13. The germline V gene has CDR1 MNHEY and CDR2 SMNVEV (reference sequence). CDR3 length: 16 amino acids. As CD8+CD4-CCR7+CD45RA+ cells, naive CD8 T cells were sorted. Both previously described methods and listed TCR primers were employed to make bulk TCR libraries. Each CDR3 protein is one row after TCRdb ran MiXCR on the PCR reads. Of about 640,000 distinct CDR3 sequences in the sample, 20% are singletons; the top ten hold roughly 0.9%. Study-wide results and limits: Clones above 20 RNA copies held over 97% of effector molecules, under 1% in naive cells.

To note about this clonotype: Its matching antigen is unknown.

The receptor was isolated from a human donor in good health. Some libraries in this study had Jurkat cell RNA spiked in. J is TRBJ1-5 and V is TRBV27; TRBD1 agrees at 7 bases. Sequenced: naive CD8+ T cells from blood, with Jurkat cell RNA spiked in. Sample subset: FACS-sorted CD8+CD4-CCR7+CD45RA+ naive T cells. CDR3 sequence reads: CASSTIGTVGVQPQHF. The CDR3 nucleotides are TGTGCCAGCAGTACCATAGGGACAGTTGGGGTTCAGCCCCAGCATTTT.